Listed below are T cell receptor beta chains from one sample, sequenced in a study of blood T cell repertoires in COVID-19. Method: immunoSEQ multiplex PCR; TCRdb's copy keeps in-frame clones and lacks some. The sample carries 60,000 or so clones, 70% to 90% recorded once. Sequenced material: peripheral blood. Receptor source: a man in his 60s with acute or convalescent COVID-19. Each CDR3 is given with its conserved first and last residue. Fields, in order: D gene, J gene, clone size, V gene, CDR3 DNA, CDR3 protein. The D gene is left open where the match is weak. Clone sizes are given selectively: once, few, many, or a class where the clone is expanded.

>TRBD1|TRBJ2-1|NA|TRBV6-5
TGTGCCAGCAGAATGGGACAGGGGGGTTACAATGAGCAGTTCTTC
CASRMGQGGYNEQFF
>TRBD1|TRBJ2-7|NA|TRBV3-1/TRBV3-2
TGTGCCAGCAGCCTGGGACAGGGGAGCTCCTACGAGCAGTACTTC
CASSLGQGSSYEQYF
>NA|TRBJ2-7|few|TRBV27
TGTGCCAGCAGCCTTAACAGGGTGTGGGACGAGCAGTACTTC
CASSLNRVWDEQYF
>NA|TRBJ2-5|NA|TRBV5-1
TGCGCCAGCAGCTTGGCCGACTGGGAGACCCAGTACTTC
CASSLADWETQYF
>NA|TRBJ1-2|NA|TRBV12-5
TGTGCTAGTGGTTCCAACGACAGGCCACTCTATGGCTACACCTTC
CASGSNDRPLYGYTF
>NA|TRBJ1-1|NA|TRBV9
TGTGCCAGCAGTCCTCAGGGCCTGGTAACTGAAGCTTTCTTT
CASSPQGLVTEAFF
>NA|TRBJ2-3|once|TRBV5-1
TGCGCCAGCAGCTTGTCGGGGGTAGGAGATACGCAGTATTTT
CASSLSGVGDTQYF
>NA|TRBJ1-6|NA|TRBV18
TGTGCCAGCTCACCGACCGGGACTCAGGGCTATAATTCACCCCTCCACTTT
CASSPTGTQGYNSPLHF
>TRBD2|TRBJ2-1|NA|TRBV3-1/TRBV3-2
TGTGCCAGCAGCCTAGGGACTAGCGGGAGGCTGAGTGAGCAGTTCTTC
CASSLGTSGRLSEQFF
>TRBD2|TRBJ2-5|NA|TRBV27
TGTGCCAGCAGTTTTAGCGGGAGGGGAGAGACCCAGTACTTC
CASSFSGRGETQYF
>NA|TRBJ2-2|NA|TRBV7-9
TGTGCCAGCAGCTACAGCAGGCGAATTACCGGGGAGCTGTTTTTT
CASSYSRRITGELFF
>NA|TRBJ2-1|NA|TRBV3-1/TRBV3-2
TGTGCCAGCAGCCCCACTCCTACCTACAATGAGCAGTTCTTC
CASSPTPTYNEQFF
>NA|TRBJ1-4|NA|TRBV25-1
TGTGCCAGCCAGGATCATCGGGGAACTAATGAAAAACTGTTTTTT
CASQDHRGTNEKLFF
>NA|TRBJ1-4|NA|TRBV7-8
TGTGCCAGCAGTTTAGGGAAATGGGCCGGTGAAAAACTGTTTTTT
CASSLGKWAGEKLFF
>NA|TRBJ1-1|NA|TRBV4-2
TGTGCCAGCAGCCAAGGGGGGACACATAAGAGAGCTTTCTTT
CASSQGGTHKRAFF
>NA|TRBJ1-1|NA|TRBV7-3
TGTGCCAGCAGCTTAAACGGGAACACTGAAGCTTTCTTT
CASSLNGNTEAFF
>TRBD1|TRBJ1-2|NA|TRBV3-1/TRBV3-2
TGTGCCAGCAGCGCTAGGGACAGGGGAAAAGGTGGCTACACCTTC
CASSARDRGKGGYTF
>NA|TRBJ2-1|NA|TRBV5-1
TGCGCCAGCAGTCCCGGGTCGGGGGCCTACAATGAGCAGTTCTTC
CASSPGSGAYNEQFF
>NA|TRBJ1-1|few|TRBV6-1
TGTGCCAGCAGTGAGGGGCCGGTCACTGAAGCTTTCTTT
CASSEGPVTEAFF
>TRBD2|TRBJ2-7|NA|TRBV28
TGTGCCAGCAGTTTAAGGGATTCCTTAGCGGGAGGGGCCGACGAGCAGTACTTC
CASSLRDSLAGGADEQYF
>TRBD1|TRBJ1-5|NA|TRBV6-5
TGTGCCAGCAGATACAGGGGAAGGGATCAGCCCCAGCATTTT
CASRYRGRDQPQHF
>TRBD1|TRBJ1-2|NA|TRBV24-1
TGTGCCACCAGTGATTCACGGGACAGCGGCTATGGCTACACCTTC
CATSDSRDSGYGYTF
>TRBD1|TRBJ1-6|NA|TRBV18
TGTGCCAGCTCACCCCCTGGGACAGTTAATTCACCCCTCCACTTT
CASSPPGTVNSPLHF
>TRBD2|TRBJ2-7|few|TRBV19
TGTGCCAGTACGGGGACTAGCGGGAGTAAGCCCTACGAGCAGTACTTC
CASTGTSGSKPYEQYF
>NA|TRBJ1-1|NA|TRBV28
TGTGCCAGCAGCCAGAGTGGAGGGGTGAACACTGAAGCTTTCTTT
CASSQSGGVNTEAFF
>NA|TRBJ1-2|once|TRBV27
TGTGCCAGCAGTTTATTTGCAGGGGTGGGAGGCTACACCTTC
CASSLFAGVGGYTF
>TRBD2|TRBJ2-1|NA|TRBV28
TGTGCCAGCAGGGGCGGGAGGTCCTACAATGAGCAGTTCTTC
CASRGGRSYNEQFF
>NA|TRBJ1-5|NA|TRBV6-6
TGTGCCAGCAGCTCCATCCAGGGCAATCAGCCCCAGCATTTT
CASSSIQGNQPQHF
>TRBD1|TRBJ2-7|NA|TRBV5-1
TGCGCCAGCAGCTTGGGACAGGACAGGACCTACTTC
CASSLGQDRTYF
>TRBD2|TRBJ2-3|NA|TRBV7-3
TGTGCCAGCAGCTCCACAATCTACAGGGGTACTAGCGGGAACACAGATACGCAGTATTTT
CASSSTIYRGTSGNTDTQYF
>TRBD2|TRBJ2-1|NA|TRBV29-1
TGCAGCGTTGAAGATTTAGGCGGGACTAGCGAATACAATGAGCAGTTCTTC
CSVEDLGGTSEYNEQFF
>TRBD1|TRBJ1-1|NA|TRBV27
TGTGCCAGCAGTCAACAGGGGTACACTGAAGCTTTCTTT
CASSQQGYTEAFF
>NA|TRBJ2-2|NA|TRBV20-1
TGCAGTGCTGGACTCCCCGGGGAGCTGTTTTTT
CSAGLPGELFF